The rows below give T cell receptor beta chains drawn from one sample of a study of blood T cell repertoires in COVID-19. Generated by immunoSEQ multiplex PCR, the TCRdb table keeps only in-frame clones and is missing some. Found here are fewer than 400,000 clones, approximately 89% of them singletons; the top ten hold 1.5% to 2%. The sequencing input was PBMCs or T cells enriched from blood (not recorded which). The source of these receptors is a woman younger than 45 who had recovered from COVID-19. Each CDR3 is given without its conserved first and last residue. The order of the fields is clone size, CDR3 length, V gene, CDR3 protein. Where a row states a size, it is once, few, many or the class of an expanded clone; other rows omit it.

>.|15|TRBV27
ASSKNSGTSGANVLT
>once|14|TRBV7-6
ASSLQGPGLQDTQY
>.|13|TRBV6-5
ASKNTGDPQETQY
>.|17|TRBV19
ASSIGTTVGISSGNTIY
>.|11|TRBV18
ASSDSWSTEAF
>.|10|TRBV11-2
ASSFEGNTIY
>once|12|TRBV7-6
ASSGYDRGNTIY
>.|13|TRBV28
ASSFVSGGRSGYT
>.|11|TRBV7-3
ASSLTDRDEAF
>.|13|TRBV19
ASSGGARAKNIQY
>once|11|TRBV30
AWSKQGGVEAF
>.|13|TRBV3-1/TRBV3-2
ASSRTGAMNTEAF